This passage covers 9 T cell receptor beta chains from one sample sequenced in a study of T-cell memory formation after mild COVID-19. TCRdb independently ran MiXCR on the 5' RACE reads; one entry per CDR3 protein. The sample lists about 130,000 distinct CDR3 sequences; roughly 6.2% were seen once. Source material: PBMCs or a T cell subset sorted from them (not recorded which). Source of these receptors: an adult woman who had mild COVID-19 (a few samples of this study predate the infection). Cell type and time point are not known.

This clonotype was found many times. This sequence joins TRBV5-1 and TRBJ2-7; 8 positions match TRBD2. The CDR3 is made up of 16 amino acids. Germline CDR1 reads SGHRS; CDR2 reads YFSETQ. V was clipped by 0 bases and J by 3 bases; unmatched bases: 8. The CDR3: CASSLGSGTRDYEQYF. As DNA, the CDR3 is TGCGCCAGCAGCTTGGGATCCGGGACTAGGGACTACGAGCAGTACTTC.

This clonotype was seen many times. This chain connects TRBV7-3 to TRBJ2-2; 10 positions match TRBD1. Germline V gene data show CDR1 as SGHTA and CDR2 as FQGTGA. The CDR3 has 14 residues. After removal of 5 bases from V and 4 bases from J, the junction contained 1 base not matched to a gene. In nucleotides, the CDR3 is TGTGCCAGCAGCCGGGACAGGGGCACCGGGGAGCTGTTTTTT. Encoded protein: CASSRDRGTGELFF.

V and J are TRBV18 and TRBJ2-7, with 10 nucleotides matching TRBD2. The ends lost 3 bases at V and 2 bases at J; junction bases unmatched: 4. The CDR3 loop spans 15 amino acids. Germline values: CDR1 KGHSH, CDR2 LQKENI. CDR3 DNA sequence: TGTGCCAGCTCACCCGGACTAGCGGCGACCTACGAGCAGTACTTC. Protein sequence: CASSPGLAATYEQYF.

J is TRBJ2-7 and V is TRBV10-3, with D perhaps being TRBD1 or TRBD2 (6 bases each). CDR1 ENHRY and CDR2 SYGVKD come from the germline V gene. The CDR3 totals 15 residues. Trimming removed 9 bases from V and 0 bases from J, with 18 bases in between. As DNA, the CDR3 is TGTGCCATTCTATCCTCGGGGGCGAGCTCCTACGAGCAGTACTTC. This gives the protein CAILSSGASSYEQYF.

This clonotype was recorded a few times. The V call is TRBV5-1, the J call TRBJ1-1; tentative D call: TRBD1 (6 bases). Looked up from germline, CDR1 is SGHRS and CDR2 is YFSETQ. Trimming left V 4 bases short and J 1 base short, with 8 bases between. The CDR3 sequence is 13 residues long. This CDR3 is CASSRQENTEAFF. DNA of the CDR3: TGCGCCAGCAGCCGACAGGAGAACACTGAAGCTTTCTTT.

This sequence joins TRBV6-6 and TRBJ2-6; the D gene could be TRBD1 or TRBD2 (5 bases each). Germline V CDR1 and CDR2: MNHNY, SVGAGI (reference sequence). The CDR3 contains 18 residues. Trimming shortened V by 2 bases and J by 0 bases, and 14 bases separated the two germline ends. CDR3 sequence reads: CASSYLLGTVSGANVLTF. The CDR3 DNA follows: TGTGCCAGCAGTTACCTTCTCGGGACGGTCTCTGGGGCCAACGTCCTGACTTTC.

The CDR3 nucleotides read TGTGCCAGCAGCCCGCGAGGGGGGGGGGAAGGCAAAAACATTCAGTACTTC. Translated, it gives CASSPRGGGEGKNIQYF. The chain recombines TRBV7-8 with TRBJ2-4; perhaps TRBD2 as D (7 bases). This CDR3 region has 17 residues. The ends were cut back, 5 bases at V and 3 bases at J, with 20 bases in the middle. Germline V gene data show CDR1 as SGHVS and CDR2 as FQNEAQ.

The sample holds a few counts of this clonotype. This chain connects TRBV6-1 to TRBJ1-1; weak D call: TRBD1 (6 bases). CDR1 is MNHNS and CDR2 is SASEGT in the germline V gene. The CDR3 has 14 amino acids. V lost 2 bases to trimming and J lost 1 base, with 8 bases between them. The CDR3 DNA is TGTGCCAGCAGTGAAAGGGGGGGGAACACTGAAGCTTTCTTT. This codes for CASSERGGNTEAFF.

This clonotype was counted only a few times. V and J are TRBV20-1 and TRBJ2-3, with 9 bases identical to TRBD2. The germline gives CDR1 DFQATT, CDR2 SNEGSKA (reference sequence). This CDR3 has 16 residues. V was clipped by 3 bases and J by 1 base; unmatched bases: 8. CDR3 protein: CSARGLGLAGTDTQYF. The CDR3 bases are TGCAGTGCTAGGGGCCTGGGACTAGCAGGCACAGATACGCAGTATTTT.